The clone carrying this T cell receptor (beta chain) was detected a few times. This entry belongs to a study of blood T cell repertoires in COVID-19. Per germline, CDR1 SGHAT and CDR2 FQDESV (reference sequence). This CDR3 is 14 amino acids long. V gave up 1 base and J gave up 2 bases, with 9 bases separating them. Method: immunoSEQ multiplex PCR; TCRdb's copy keeps in-frame clones and lacks some. This table holds around 310,000 clones, roughly 89% found once. Seattle researchers signed up patients amid active infection and tracked them longitudinally. V gene TRBV11-1 combines with J gene TRBJ2-7, with D tentatively TRBD1 (6 bases). The TCR comes from a woman aged 40 to 55 with COVID-19, enrolled during active disease. The sequencing input was peripheral blood. CDR3 sequence (DNA): TGTGCCAGCAGCTTAGGACAGGAAGCCTACGAGCAGTACTTC. Its translation is CASSLGQEAYEQYF.